The sequence of this T cell receptor (beta chain) was determined in a study of graft-versus-host responses after intestinal transplantation (TCRdb year 2021). The study in broad terms: Recipients received multivisceral, liver-intestinal, or isolated intestinal transplants. All recipients received anti-thymocyte globulin induction followed by maintenance tacrolimus and steroids for around three years. Graft-versus-host and host-versus-graft alloreactive T cell clones were tracked in the graft, circulation and bone marrow after intestinal transplantation using bulk TCR-beta CDR3 sequencing. To identify alloreactive clones, pre-transplant mixed lymphocyte reaction products were sequenced and then compared with unstimulated pre-transplant donor and recipient T cells. The cohort enrolled under 25 intestinal transplant recipients including one retransplant, and a few patients lacking pretransplant specimens were excluded. Donor T cell macrochimerism was defined as a peak of at least 4% donor T cells among recipient peripheral blood mononuclear cells. Samples from a few later patients were sequenced in-house on an Illumina MiSeq with MiXCR processing rather than by the commercial service.

The library was obtained by the immunoSEQ multiplex PCR assay. For most patients, genomic DNA was isolated with the Qiagen DNeasy Blood and Tissue Kit and sent frozen to Adaptive Biotechnologies for TCR sequencing. For most patients, genomic DNA was subjected to high-throughput TCR-beta CDR3 sequencing by Adaptive Biotechnologies. In the authors' own workflow: TCR sequencing data were retrieved from Adaptive's ImmunoSEQ software for roughly 17 patients, whereas three other patients were processed with MiXCR and VDJtools. CD4 versus CD8 sorting errors were corrected by removing sequences found in both subsets at a frequency ratio below 5:1. CDR3 nucleotide sequences shared between donor and recipient were removed because their origin could not be assigned. To be classed as alloreactive, a clone needed at least 2-fold expansion over unstimulated cells and a minimum CFSE-low frequency of 0.002% (template counts) or 0.001% (read counts). Clones were considered mappable if detected in sequenced pre-transplant spleen, lymph node, or MLR CFSE-low populations of the donor or recipient. The cumulative frequency of alloreactive clones was calculated as a percentage of all sequences, weighted by copy number. TCRdb carries this immuneACCESS record with in-frame sequences only. Its versions omit some clonotypes, under half of them owing to an unresolved V gene in the studies checked, with the rest unexplained. The D gene and trimming were derived from the DNA, and the V and J assignments and clone size from that table. The sample table contains 95,000 to 110,000 clones; only one count was recorded for more than 85% of them. The ten largest clonotypes hold around 1% of the sample.

The sample's time point label is to be understood as: cells obtained before transplantation from donor or recipient. CD3+CD4+ and CD3+CD8+ populations were FACS-sorted from unstimulated pre-transplant donor and recipient cells taken from spleen or lymph nodes. The V and J ends are trimmed by 6 bases and 4 bases, leaving 12 bases between them. The CDR3 runs 13 residues from the cysteine to the phenylalanine. Only the CDR3 DNA stays, 39 bases, in frame from base 1. CDR1 and CDR2 were assigned from the germline V gene as SGHVS and FNYEAQ. Notes on this clone: There is no known antigen for this receptor. No qualities accompany the bases; no much larger clone lies one base away.

Broad study findings and their caveats: Early after transplant, declines in HvG clones were associated with peak levels of circulating GvH clones. In patients with donor T cell macrochimerism, the allografts had high GvH to HvG T cell clonal ratios. GvH clones were detected in recipient bone marrow, and some appeared earlier in ileal mucosa or blood, consistent with an intestinal mucosal origin. The conclusions were limited by the relatively low number and heterogeneity of the intestinal transplant patients.

The sample here was unstimulated CD8+ T cells sorted from spleen or lymph node cells, taken before intestinal transplant. Recombination connected TRBV7-6 to TRBJ2-5; TRBD1 is a possible D gene, resting on 5 matching bases. This sequence was found in a human donor who received an intestinal transplant. The DNA is as follows: TGTGCCAGCAGGGCAGGGCTGGGAGAGACCCAGTACTTC. It codes for CASRAGLGETQYF. Reference TRBV7-6 and TRBJ2-5 proteins supply the regions before and after the CDR3; the full variable domain is: GAGVSQSPRYKVTKRGQDVALRCDPISGHVSLYWYRQALGQGPEFLTYFNYEAQQDKSGLPNDRFSAERPEGSISTLTIQRTEQRDSAMYRCASRAGLGETQYFGPGTRLLVL.